This T cell receptor (beta chain) derives from a study of T cell responses to AZD1222 COVID-19 vaccine. Study-level points and caveats: Regions 160-218 and 743-854 held dominance among vaccine-associated CD4 TCRs, which spanned spike.

Germline assignment: CDR1 LGHDT and CDR2 YNNKEL (reference sequence). There are 16 residues in the CDR3. Trimming removed 3 bases from V and 3 bases from J; junction bases left unmatched: 6. Clones were sequenced by immunoSEQ multiplex PCR, and TCRdb holds only the in-frame ones, with some missing. The sample holds some 99,000 clones, about 88% seen once. On this clone: Its matching antigen is unknown.

The specimen was peripheral blood, collected on day 0 of AZD1222 vaccination. The V and J genes are TRBV3-1 (or the pseudogene TRBV3-2) and TRBJ2-7; 12 bases line up with TRBD2. The TCR originated in an adult in good health. Here the CDR3 DNA reads TGTGCCAGCAGCCAGCGGGGGACTAGCGGGCTCTACGAGCAGTACTTC. This gives the protein CASSQRGTSGLYEQYF.